The 9 T cell receptor beta chains listed next were all sequenced from one sample in a study of T-cell reconstitution after alpha-beta-depleted transplantation in children. Unique molecular identifiers were incorporated into the prepared TCRbeta library. TCRdb passed the PCR reads through MiXCR, listing each CDR3 protein once. The sample includes about 500,000 distinct CDR3 sequences, over 25% of them seen just once. This specimen consisted of PBMCs from the stem cell graft donor, obtained from the stem cell graft. The receptors originated from a human donor who donated a stem cell graft to a child with aplastic anemia.

This clonotype was detected many times. This chain links TRBV29-1 with TRBJ2-3, with TRBD2 matching over 10 bases. CDR1 SQVTM and CDR2 ANQGSEA come from the germline V gene. CDR3 size: 15 residues. Losses at the gene ends were 6 bases for V and 8 bases for J; bases not matched to a gene: 14. Written as DNA, the CDR3 is TGCAGCGTCTTAAAATCTAGCGGGAGTCGGGGTACGCAGTATTTT. This gives the protein CSVLKSSGSRGTQYF.

This clonotype was counted a few times. The V gene is TRBV7-3, the J gene TRBJ2-7; weak D call: TRBD2 (6 bases). Germline V lookup: CDR1 SGHTA, CDR2 FQGTGA. The CDR3 totals 15 residues. V was pared by 5 bases and J by 2 bases, with 16 bases between. In DNA form, the CDR3 reads TGTGCCAGCAGCCCATATTCCGGGACTGCCTACGAGCAGTACTTC. Its protein product is CASSPYSGTAYEQYF. Using reference TRBV7-3 and TRBJ2-7 for the parts outside the CDR3, the full variable domain is GAGVSQTPSNKVTEKGKYVELRCDPISGHTALYWYRQSLGQGPEFLIYFQGTGAADDSGLPNDRFFAVRPEGSVSTLKIQRTERGDSAVYLCASSPYSGTAYEQYFGPGTRLTVT.

This clonotype was detected only a few times. The genes are TRBV6-5 and TRBJ2-3, with a weak D call TRBD2 (6 bases). The V end was cut by 8 bases, the J end by 8 bases, with 20 bases between. Germline V lookup: CDR1 MNHEY, CDR2 SVGAGI. CDR3 size: 14 residues. CDR3 bases: TGTGCCAGCCATTTACTAGCCTCCGGGGTTACGCAGTATTTT. Encoded protein: CASHLLASGVTQYF.

The chain combines TRBV24-1 with TRBJ2-5; 7 bases map to TRBD2. The CDR3 runs to 16 residues. Looked up from germline, CDR1 is KGHDR and CDR2 is SFDVKD. J was trimmed by 0 bases and V by 0 bases; bases with no gene match: 3. CDR3 bases: TGTGCCACCAGTGATTTGAAGCGGGGCTACCAAGAGACCCAGTACTTC. It is translated as CATSDLKRGYQETQYF.

CDR3 bases: TGTGCCAGCAGCTACCATTCATCGAGGCTCAACAATGAGCAGTTCTTC. Translation: CASSYHSSRLNNEQFF. The chain carries TRBV7-9 and TRBJ2-1, with D unclear. CDR1 is SEHNR and CDR2 is FQNEAQ in the germline V gene (reference sequence). The ends were cut back, 4 bases at V and 5 bases at J, with 18 bases in the middle. The CDR3 spans 16 residues.

V gene TRBV5-1 combines with J gene TRBJ1-2; TRBD1 aligns across 11 bases. The CDR3 covers 17 residues. After removal of 0 bases from V and 6 bases from J, the junction contained 10 bases not matched to a gene. CDR1 is SGHRS and CDR2 is YFSETQ in the germline V gene. CDR3 region: CASSLAGQGARFDGYTF. For the CDR3, the DNA is TGCGCCAGCAGCTTGGCCGGACAGGGGGCGCGGTTCGATGGCTACACCTTC.

A few counts support this clonotype. The gene calls are TRBV5-5 and TRBJ2-7; 7 bases fit TRBD1. The CDR3 is made up of 16 amino acids. With V trimmed by 0 bases and J by 3 bases, 9 bases remained unmatched. The germline V gene encodes CDR1 SGHKS and CDR2 YYEKEE (reference sequence). CDR3 protein: CASSLGRQGNIYEQYV. CDR3 DNA: TGTGCCAGCAGCTTGGGACGACAGGGAAACATCTACGAGCAGTACGTC.

This chain links TRBV12-3 or TRBV12-4 with TRBJ2-3; TRBD1 aligns across 9 bases. J lost 7 bases, V lost 7 bases, and 6 bases had no gene match. The CDR3 runs 13 residues. The CDR3, as DNA: TGTGCCAGCACCGGGACAGGGTGGAATACGCAGTATTTT. Translating it yields CASTGTGWNTQYF.

The chain joins TRBV6-2 or TRBV6-3 to TRBJ2-3; weak D call: TRBD1 (5 bases). Trimming pared 7 bases from V and 8 bases from J, leaving 13 bases between. CDR1 is MNHEY, CDR2 SVGEGT, per germline. CDR3 length: 12 residues. The DNA of the CDR3 is TGTGCCAGCACCACGGACATTCGTACGCAGTATTTT. It is translated as CASTTDIRTQYF.